This T cell receptor (beta chain) was captured in a study of blood T cells in healthy people across ages. A second PCR, run for about 6 to 11 cycles, used a sample-barcoded 5' primer plus a J-beta primer mix. TCRdb reprocessed the 5' RACE reads with MiXCR, giving one entry per CDR3 protein. The repertoire holds approximately 800,000 distinct CDR3 sequences, with 55% to 75% as singletons. Germline V CDR1 and CDR2: SQVTM, ANQGSEA. Trimming shortened V by 4 bases and J by 1 base, and 10 bases separated the two germline ends. CDR3 size: 14 residues. Each donor gave 9 to 10 milliliters of peripheral blood. The extraction recovered at least 5.5 micrograms of total RNA per sample.

The clonotype comes from a young man in good health. The sequencing sample was made of blood. This chain joins TRBV29-1 and TRBJ2-2; D unclear. The chain's CDR3 is CSVAFGRNTGELFF. In DNA form, the CDR3 reads TGCAGCGTTGCCTTTGGGCGGAACACCGGGGAGCTGTTTTTT.